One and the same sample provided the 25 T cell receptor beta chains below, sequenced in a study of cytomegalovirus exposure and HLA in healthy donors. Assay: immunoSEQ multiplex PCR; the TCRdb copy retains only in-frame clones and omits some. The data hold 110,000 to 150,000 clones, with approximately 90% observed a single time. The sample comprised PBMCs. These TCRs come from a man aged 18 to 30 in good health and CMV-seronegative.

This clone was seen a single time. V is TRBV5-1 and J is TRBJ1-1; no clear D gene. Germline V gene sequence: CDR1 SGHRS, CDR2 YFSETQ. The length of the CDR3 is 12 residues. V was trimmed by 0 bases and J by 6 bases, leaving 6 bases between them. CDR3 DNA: TGCGCCAGCAGCTTGGACGGGTCTGAAGCTTTCTTT. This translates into CASSLDGSEAFF.

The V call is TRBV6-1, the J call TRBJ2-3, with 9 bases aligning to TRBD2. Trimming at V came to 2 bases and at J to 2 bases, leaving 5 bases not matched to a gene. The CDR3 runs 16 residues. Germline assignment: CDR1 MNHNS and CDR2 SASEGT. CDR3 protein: CASSETSSGDTDTQYF. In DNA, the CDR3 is TGTGCCAGCAGTGAAACGTCTAGCGGGGACACAGATACGCAGTATTTT.

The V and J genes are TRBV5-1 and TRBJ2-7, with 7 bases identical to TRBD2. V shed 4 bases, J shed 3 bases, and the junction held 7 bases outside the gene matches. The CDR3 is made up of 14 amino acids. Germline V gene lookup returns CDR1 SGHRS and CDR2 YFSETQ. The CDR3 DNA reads TGCGCCAGCAGCGGGGAGCGGGGAATCTACGAGCAGTACTTC. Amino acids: CASSGERGIYEQYF.

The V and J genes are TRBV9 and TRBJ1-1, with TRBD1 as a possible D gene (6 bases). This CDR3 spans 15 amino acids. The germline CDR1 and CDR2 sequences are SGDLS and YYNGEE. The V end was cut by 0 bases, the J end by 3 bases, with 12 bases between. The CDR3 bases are TGTGCCAGCAGCGTAGAACCCCAGGGGTACACTGAAGCTTTCTTT. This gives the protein CASSVEPQGYTEAFF.

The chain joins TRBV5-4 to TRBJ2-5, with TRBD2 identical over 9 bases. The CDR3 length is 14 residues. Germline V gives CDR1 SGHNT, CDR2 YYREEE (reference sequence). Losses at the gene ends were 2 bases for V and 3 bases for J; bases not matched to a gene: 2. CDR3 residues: CASSFSGSKETQYF. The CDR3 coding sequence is TGTGCCAGCAGCTTTAGCGGGAGTAAAGAGACCCAGTACTTC.

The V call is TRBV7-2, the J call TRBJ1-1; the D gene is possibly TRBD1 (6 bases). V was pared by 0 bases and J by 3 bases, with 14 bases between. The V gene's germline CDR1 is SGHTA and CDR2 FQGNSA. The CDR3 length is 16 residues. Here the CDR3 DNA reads TGTGCCAGCAGCTTAGCTCCGAGGACAGCTCACACTGAAGCTTTCTTT. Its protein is CASSLAPRTAHTEAFF.

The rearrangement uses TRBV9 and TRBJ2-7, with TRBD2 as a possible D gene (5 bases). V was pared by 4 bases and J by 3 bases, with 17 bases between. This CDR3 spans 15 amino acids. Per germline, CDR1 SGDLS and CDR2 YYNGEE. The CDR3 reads CASSPGSKLGYEQYF. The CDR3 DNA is TGTGCCAGCAGCCCGGGGTCGAAGTTAGGCTACGAGCAGTACTTC. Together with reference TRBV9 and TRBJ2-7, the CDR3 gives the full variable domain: DSGVTQTPKHLITATGQRVTLRCSPRSGDLSVYWYQQSLDQGLQFLIQYYNGEERAKGNILERFSAQQFPDLHSELNLSSLELGDSALYFCASSPGSKLGYEQYFGPGTRLTVT.

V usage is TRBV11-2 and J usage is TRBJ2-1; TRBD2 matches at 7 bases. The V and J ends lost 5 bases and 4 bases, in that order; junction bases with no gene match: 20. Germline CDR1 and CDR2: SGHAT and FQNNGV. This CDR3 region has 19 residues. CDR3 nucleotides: TGTGCCAGCAGCCCTAGTAGGGCGAGGAGCCTAGCGGTTTACAATGAGCAGTTCTTC. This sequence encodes CASSPSRARSLAVYNEQFF.

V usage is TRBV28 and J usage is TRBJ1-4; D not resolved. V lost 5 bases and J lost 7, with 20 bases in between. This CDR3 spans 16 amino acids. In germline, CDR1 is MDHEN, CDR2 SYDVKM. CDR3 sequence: CASSPPSGLGFEKLFF. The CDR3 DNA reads TGTGCCAGCAGTCCACCCAGCGGGCTAGGTTTTGAAAAACTGTTTTTT.

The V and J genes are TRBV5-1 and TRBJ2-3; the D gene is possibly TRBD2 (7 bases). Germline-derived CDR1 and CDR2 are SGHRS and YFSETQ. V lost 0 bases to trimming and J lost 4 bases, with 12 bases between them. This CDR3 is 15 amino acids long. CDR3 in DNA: TGCGCCAGCAGCTTGGCGGGGGCGGGGGCAGATACGCAGTATTTT. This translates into CASSLAGAGADTQYF. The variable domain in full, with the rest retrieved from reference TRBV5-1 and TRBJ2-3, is KAGVTQTPRYLIKTRGQQVTLSCSPISGHRSVSWYQQTPGQGLQFLFEYFSETQRNKGNFPGRFSGRQFSNSRSEMNVSTLELGDSALYLCASSLAGAGADTQYFGPGTRLTVL.

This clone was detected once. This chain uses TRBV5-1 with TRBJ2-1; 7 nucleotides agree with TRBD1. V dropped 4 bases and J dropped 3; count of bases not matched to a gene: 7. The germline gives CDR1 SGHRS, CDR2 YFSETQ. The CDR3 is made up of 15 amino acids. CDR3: CASSPPGTVYNEQFF. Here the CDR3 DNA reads TGCGCCAGCAGCCCGCCCGGGACAGTCTACAATGAGCAGTTCTTC.

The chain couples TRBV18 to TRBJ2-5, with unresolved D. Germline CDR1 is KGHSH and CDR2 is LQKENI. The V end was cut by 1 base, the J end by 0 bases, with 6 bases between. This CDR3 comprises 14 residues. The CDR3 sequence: CASSPQRNQETQYF. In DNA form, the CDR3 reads TGTGCCAGCTCACCACAGAGAAACCAAGAGACCCAGTACTTC.

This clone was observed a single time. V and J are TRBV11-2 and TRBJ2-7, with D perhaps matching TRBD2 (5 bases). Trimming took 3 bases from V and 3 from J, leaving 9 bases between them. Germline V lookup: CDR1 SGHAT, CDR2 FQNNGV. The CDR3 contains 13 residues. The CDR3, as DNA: TGTGCCAGCAGCTTTCCCGGGGTCTACGAGCAGTACGTC. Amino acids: CASSFPGVYEQYV.

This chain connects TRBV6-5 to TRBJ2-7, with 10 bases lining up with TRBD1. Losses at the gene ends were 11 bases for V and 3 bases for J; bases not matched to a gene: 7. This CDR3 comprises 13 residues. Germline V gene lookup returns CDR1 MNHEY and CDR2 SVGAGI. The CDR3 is CACRTGGSYEQYF. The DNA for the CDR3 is TGTGCCTGTAGGACAGGGGGGAGCTACGAGCAGTACTTC.

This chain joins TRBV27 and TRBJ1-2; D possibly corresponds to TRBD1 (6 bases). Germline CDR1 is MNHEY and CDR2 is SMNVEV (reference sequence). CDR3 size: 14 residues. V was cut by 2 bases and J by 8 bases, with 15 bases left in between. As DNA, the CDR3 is TGTGCCAGCAGTTTAAGAGGGGGGGCAGGCGGCTACACCTTC. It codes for CASSLRGGAGGYTF.

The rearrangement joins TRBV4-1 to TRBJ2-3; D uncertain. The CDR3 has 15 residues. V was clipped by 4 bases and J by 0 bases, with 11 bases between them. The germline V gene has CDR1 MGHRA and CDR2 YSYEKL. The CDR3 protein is CASSRRTGSTDTQYF. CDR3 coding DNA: TGCGCCAGCAGCCGTCGAACCGGGAGCACAGATACGCAGTATTTT.

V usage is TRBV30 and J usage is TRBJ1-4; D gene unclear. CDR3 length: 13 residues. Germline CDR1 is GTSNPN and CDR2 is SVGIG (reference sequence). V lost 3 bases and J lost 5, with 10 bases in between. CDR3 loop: CAWSAQENEKLFF. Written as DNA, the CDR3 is TGTGCCTGGAGCGCCCAGGAAAATGAAAAACTGTTTTTT.

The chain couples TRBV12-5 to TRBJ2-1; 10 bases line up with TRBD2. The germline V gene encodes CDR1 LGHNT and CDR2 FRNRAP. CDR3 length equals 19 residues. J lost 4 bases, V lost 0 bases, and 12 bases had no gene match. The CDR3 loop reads CASGLVGRPTSGLYNEQFF. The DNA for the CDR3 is TGTGCTAGTGGTTTGGTAGGCCGACCGACTAGCGGGCTATACAATGAGCAGTTCTTC.

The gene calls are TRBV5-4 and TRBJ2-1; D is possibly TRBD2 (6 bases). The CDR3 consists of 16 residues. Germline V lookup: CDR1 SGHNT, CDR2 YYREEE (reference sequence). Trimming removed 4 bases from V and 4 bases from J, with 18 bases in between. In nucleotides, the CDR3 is TGTGCCAGCAGCACACGGACGGGAGAAGTTTACAATGAGCAGTTCTTC. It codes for CASSTRTGEVYNEQFF. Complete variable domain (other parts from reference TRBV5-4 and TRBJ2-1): ETGVTQSPTHLIKTRGQQVTLRCSSQSGHNTVSWYQQALGQGPQFIFQYYREEENGRGNFPPRFSGLQFPNYSSELNVNALELDDSALYLCASSTRTGEVYNEQFFGPGTRLTVL.

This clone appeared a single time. DNA for the CDR3: TGTGCCAGCAGTGTGGTTTCCAGGGACAATCAGCCCCAGCATTTT. Protein product: CASSVVSRDNQPQHF. The J gene is TRBJ1-5, the V gene TRBV6-6, with D tentatively TRBD1 (5 bases). The length of the CDR3 is 15 residues. V lost 5 bases, J lost 3 bases, and 14 bases lay in between. Germline V gene sequence: CDR1 MNHNY, CDR2 SVGAGI (reference sequence).

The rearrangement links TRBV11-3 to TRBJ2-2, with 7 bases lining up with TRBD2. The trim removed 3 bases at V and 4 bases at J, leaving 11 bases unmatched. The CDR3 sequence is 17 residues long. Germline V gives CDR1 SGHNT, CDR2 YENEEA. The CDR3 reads CASSLSRGGGLTGELFF. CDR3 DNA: TGTGCCAGCAGCTTGTCCCGGGGCGGGGGACTCACCGGGGAGCTGTTTTTT. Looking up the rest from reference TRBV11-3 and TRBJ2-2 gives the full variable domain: EAGVVQSPRYKIIEKKQPVAFWCNPISGHNTLYWYLQNLGQGPELLIRYENEEAVDDSQLPKDRFSAERLKGVDSTLKIQPAELGDSAVYLCASSLSRGGGLTGELFFGEGSRLTVL.

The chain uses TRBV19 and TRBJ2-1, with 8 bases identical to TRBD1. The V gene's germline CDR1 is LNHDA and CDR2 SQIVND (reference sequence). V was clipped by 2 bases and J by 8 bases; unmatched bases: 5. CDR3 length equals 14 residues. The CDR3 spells CASSIQGAFDEQFF. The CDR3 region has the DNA TGTGCCAGTAGTATACAGGGGGCTTTTGATGAGCAGTTCTTC.

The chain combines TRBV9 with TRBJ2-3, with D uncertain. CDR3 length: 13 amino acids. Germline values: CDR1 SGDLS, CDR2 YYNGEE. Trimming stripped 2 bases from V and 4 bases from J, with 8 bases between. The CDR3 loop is CASSVSVADTQYF. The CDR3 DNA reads TGTGCCAGCAGCGTCTCGGTTGCAGATACGCAGTATTTT.

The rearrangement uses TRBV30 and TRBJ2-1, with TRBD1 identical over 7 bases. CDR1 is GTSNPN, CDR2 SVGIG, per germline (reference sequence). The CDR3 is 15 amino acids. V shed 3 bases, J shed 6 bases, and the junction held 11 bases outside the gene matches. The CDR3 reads CAWSPGLAGGNEQFF. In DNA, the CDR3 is TGTGCCTGGAGCCCGGGGCTAGCAGGGGGCAATGAGCAGTTCTTC. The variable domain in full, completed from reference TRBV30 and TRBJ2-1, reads SQTIHQWPATLVQPVGSPLSLECTVEGTSNPNLYWYRQAAGRGLQLLFYSVGIGQISSEVPQNLSASRPQDRQFILSSKKLLLSDSGFYLCAWSPGLAGGNEQFFGPGTRLTVL.

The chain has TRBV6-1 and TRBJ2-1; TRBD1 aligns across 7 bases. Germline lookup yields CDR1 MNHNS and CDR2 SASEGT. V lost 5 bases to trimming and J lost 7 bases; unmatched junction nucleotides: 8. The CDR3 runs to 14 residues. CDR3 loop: CASSSRTGENEQFF. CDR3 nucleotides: TGTGCCAGCAGTTCAAGGACAGGCGAAAATGAGCAGTTCTTC.